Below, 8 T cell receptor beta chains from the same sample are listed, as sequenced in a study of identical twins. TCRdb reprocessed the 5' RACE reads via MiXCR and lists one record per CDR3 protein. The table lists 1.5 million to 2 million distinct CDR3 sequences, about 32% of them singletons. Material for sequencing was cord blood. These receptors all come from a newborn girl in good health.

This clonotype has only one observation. The CDR3, as DNA: TGTGCCAGCAGTGTGGGACACCCGACCGGGGAGCTGTTTTTT. Its translation: CASSVGHPTGELFF. The V call is TRBV12-3 or TRBV12-4, the J call TRBJ2-2; TRBD1 is a possible D gene (6 bases). V lost 5 bases, J lost 5 bases, and 12 bases lay in between. The CDR3 is made up of 14 amino acids.

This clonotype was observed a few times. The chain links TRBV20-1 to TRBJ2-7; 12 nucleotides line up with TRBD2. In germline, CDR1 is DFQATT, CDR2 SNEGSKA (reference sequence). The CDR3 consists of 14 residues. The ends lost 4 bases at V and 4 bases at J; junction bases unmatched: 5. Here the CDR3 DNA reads TGCAGTGCTACTACTAGCGGGGGGCTTTACGAGCAGTACTTC. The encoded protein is CSATTSGGLYEQYF.

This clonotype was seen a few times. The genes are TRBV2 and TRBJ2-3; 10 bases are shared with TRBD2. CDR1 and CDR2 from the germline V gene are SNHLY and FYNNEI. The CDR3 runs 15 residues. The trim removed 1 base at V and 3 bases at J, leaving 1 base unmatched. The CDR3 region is CASSEEGLATDTQYF. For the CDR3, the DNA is TGTGCCAGCAGTGAAGAGGGACTAGCGACAGATACGCAGTATTTT.

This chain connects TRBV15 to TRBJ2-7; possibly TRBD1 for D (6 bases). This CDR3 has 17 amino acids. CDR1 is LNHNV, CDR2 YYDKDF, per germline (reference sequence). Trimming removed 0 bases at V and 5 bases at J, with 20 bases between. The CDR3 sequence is CATSRDYWDTSSDEQYF. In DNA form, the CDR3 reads TGTGCCACCAGCAGAGATTACTGGGACACCTCTTCCGACGAGCAGTACTTC.

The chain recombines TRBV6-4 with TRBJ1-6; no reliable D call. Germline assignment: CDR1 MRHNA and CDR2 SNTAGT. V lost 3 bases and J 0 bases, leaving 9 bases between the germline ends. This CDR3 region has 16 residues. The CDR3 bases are TGTGCCAGCAGTGAAGGGCGCTTCTCCTATAATTCACCCCTCCACTTT. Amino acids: CASSEGRFSYNSPLHF.

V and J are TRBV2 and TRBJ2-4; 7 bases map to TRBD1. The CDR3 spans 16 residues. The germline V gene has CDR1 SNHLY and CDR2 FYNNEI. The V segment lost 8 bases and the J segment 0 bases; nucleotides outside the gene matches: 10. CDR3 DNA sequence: TGTGCCAGCTACAAGGACAGGACCATAGCCAAAAACATTCAGTACTTC. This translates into CASYKDRTIAKNIQYF.

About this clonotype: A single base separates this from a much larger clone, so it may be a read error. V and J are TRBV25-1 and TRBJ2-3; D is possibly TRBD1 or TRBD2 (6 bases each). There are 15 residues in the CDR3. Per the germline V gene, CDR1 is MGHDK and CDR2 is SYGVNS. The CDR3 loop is CASSESQGRTDTRYF. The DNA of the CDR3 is TGTGCCAGCAGTGAATCGCAGGGGAGGACAGATACGCGGTATTTT.

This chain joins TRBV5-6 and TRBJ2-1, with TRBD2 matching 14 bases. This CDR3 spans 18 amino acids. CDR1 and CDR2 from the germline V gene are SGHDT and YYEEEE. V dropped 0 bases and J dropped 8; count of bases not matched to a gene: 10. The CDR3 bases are TGTGCCAGCAGCTTGGGACTAGCGGGGGGGCGACTTACTGATGAGCAGTTCTTC. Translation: CASSLGLAGGRLTDEQFF.